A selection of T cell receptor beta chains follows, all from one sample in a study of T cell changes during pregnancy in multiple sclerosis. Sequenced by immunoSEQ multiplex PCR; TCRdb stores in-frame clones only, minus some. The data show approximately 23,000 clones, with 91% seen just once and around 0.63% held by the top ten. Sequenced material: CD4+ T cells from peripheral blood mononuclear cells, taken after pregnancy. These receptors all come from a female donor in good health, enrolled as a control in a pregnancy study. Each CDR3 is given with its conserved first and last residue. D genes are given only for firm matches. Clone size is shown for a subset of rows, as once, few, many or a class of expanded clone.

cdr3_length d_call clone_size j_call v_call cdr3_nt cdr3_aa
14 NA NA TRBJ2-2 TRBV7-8 TGTGCCACCCGCCGGGTTTCGGACAACGGGGAGCTGTTTTTT CATRRVSDNGELFF
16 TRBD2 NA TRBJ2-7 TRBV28 TGTGCCAGCAACCGCTTGGGGGGCGGGGGGTCCTACGAGCAGTACTTC CASNRLGGGGSYEQYF
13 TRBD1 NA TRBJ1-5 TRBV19 TGTGCCAGTAGCCAGGGGGTAGGACAGCCCCAGCATTTT CASSQGVGQPQHF
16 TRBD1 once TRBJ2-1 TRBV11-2 TGTGCCAGCAGCTTTGGAGCTAGGGGGCAAGTCACTACCGAATTCTTC CASSFGARGQVTTEFF
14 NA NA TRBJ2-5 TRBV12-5 TGTGCTAGTGGTCTTTCATGGGCCCAAGAGACCCAGTACTTC CASGLSWAQETQYF
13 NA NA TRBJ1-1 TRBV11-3 TGTGCCAGCAGCTTTCAGCGAGACACTGAAGCTTTCTTT CASSFQRDTEAFF
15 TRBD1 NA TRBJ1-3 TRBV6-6 TGTGCCAGCAGCTATCAGGGGGAAACTGGAAACACCATATATTTT CASSYQGETGNTIYF
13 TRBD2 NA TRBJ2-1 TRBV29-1 TGCAGCGTTTTGCGGGAGTTTCCCGATGAGCAGTTCTTC CSVLREFPDEQFF
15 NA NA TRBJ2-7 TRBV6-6 TGTGCCAGCGGAGAGAAAGAGGACAGTACCTACGAGCAGTACTTC CASGEKEDSTYEQYF
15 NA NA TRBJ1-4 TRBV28 TGTGCCAGCATCCCCCTGGGCAGAACTAATGAAAAACTGTTTTTT CASIPLGRTNEKLFF
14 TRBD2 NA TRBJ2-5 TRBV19 TGTGCCACCTCGGGCGAGGGCGGGAGAGAGACCCAGTACTTC CATSGEGGRETQYF
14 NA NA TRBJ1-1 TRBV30 TGTGCCTGGAGTCGGGGACACCTGAACACTGAAGCTTTCTTT CAWSRGHLNTEAFF
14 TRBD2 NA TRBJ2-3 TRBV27 TGTGCCAGCCGCCGAGCGGGAGGAACAGATACGCAGTATTTT CASRRAGGTDTQYF
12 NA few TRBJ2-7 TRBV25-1 TGTGCCAGCAGTGAATCAGGGATCGAGCAGTACTTC CASSESGIEQYF
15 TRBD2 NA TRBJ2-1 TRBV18 TGTGCCAGCTCACCGGGTAGCGGGAGGATTAATGAGCAGTTCTTC CASSPGSGRINEQFF
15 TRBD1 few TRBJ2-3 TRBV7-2 TGTGCCAGCAGCCCAGGGGGAAGGTTGTCAGATACGCAGTATTTT CASSPGGRLSDTQYF
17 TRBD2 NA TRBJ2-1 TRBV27 TGTGCCAGCAGTCCCCGGGTGATAGCGGGGGGCCCCCATGAGCAGTTCTTC CASSPRVIAGGPHEQFF
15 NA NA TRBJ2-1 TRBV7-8 TGTGCCAGCAGCGAGAGACAGTCCTCCTACAATGAGCAGTTCTTC CASSERQSSYNEQFF
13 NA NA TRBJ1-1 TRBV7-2 TGTGCCAGCAGCCCCCAAATGGAGGGAGAAGCTTTCTTT CASSPQMEGEAFF
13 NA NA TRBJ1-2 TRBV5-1 TGCGCCAGCGGGCGGGGGTGGCCTGATGGCTACACCTTC CASGRGWPDGYTF
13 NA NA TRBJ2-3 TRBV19 TGTGCCAGTAATGGAGATAGCACAGATACGCAGTATTTT CASNGDSTDTQYF
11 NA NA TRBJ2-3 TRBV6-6 TGTGCCAGCACGAGCACAGATACGCAGTATTTT CASTSTDTQYF
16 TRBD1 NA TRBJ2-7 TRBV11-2 TGTGCCAGCAGCTCCCGGACAGGGGTGGGTATCTACGAGCAGTACTTC CASSSRTGVGIYEQYF
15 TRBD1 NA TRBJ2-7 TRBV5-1 TGCGCCAGCAGTAACCGGGACAGGGGTTTGTACGAGCAGTACTTC CASSNRDRGLYEQYF
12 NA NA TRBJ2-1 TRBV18 TGTGCCAGCTCACCAGCGCAGCGGGAGCAGTTCTTC CASSPAQREQFF
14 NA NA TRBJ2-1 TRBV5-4 TGTGCCAGCAGCTTACTAGACTCCTACAATGAGCAGTTCTTC CASSLLDSYNEQFF
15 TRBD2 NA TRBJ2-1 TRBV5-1 TGCGCCAGCAGCTCCGGGACTAGCAACTACAATGAGCAGTTCTTC CASSSGTSNYNEQFF
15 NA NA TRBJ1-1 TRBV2 TGTGCCAGCAGCGGGGCGGGGAAAGGGGACACTGAAGCTTTCTTT CASSGAGKGDTEAFF
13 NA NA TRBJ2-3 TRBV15 TGTGCCACCAGCTCAGGGGTGGCAGATACGCAGTATTTT CATSSGVADTQYF
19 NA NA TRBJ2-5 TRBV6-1 TGTGCCAGCAGTGAAGTTTCTTCGGGGGGCCCTCTCCTCCAAGAGACCCAGTACTTC CASSEVSSGGPLLQETQYF
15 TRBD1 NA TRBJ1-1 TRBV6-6 TGTGCCAGCAGCTCCGGGACAGCGAAGAACACTGAAGCTTTCTTT CASSSGTAKNTEAFF
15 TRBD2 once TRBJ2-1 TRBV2 TGTGCCAGCAGTGCGACTAGCGGGAGAGAGAATGAGCAGTTCTTC CASSATSGRENEQFF
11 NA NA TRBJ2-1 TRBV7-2 TGTGCCAGCAGCCTGATAGAGAAGCAGTTCTTC CASSLIEKQFF
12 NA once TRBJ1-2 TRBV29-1 TGCAGCGTTGATCCGGTTATCGCGGGCTACACCTTC CSVDPVIAGYTF
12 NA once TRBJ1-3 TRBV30 TGTGCCTGGAGTCTCTCTGGAAACACCATATATTTT CAWSLSGNTIYF
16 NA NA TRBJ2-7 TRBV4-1 TGCGCCAGCAGCCAAGAAGGGGATGGGTTCCACTACGAGCAGTACTTC CASSQEGDGFHYEQYF
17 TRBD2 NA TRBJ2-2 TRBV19 TGTGCCAGTAGTTATACCGGACTAGCGGGAGGACGAGGGGAGCTGTTTTTT CASSYTGLAGGRGELFF
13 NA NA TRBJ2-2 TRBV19 TGTGCCAGTAGTATAATGACTACCGGGGAGCTGTTTTTT CASSIMTTGELFF
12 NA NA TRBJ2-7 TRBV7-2 TGTGCCAGCAGCTCACAAAATTACGAGCAGTACTTC CASSSQNYEQYF
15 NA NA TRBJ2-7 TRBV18 TGTGCCAGCTCACCGGGGAGGGGGAGCTCCTACGAGCAGTACTTC CASSPGRGSSYEQYF
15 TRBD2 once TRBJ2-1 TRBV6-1 TGTGCCAGCAGGGAGACTAGCGGGGACTACAATGAGCAGTTCTTC CASRETSGDYNEQFF
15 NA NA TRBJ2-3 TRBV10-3 TGTGCCATCAGCGCGGAGTCTGTGGGCACAGATACGCAGTATTTT CAISAESVGTDTQYF
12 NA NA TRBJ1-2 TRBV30 TGTGCCTGGAGTGTAGGAGGTACCGGCTACACCTTC CAWSVGGTGYTF
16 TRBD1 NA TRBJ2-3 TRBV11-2 TGTGCCAGCAGCCACTACCGGGACAGCAGCACAGATACGCAGTATTTT CASSHYRDSSTDTQYF
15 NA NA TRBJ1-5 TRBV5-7 TGTGCCAGCAGCCCCCCGACACCTAGCAATCAGCCCCAGCATTTT CASSPPTPSNQPQHF
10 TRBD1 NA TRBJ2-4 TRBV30 TGTGCCTTATACTCGGGACAGCAGTACTTC CALYSGQQYF
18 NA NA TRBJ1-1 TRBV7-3 TGTGCCAGCAGCTTATCTATCGGGCCTGCGGGGTTGAACACTGAAGCTTTCTTT CASSLSIGPAGLNTEAFF
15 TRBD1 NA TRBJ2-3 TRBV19 TGTGCCAGTAGTATCTGGCCCACGACAGGGGCTACGCAGTATTTT CASSIWPTTGATQYF
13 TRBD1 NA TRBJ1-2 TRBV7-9 TGTGCCAGCAGCATCGGACAGGGCAAAGGCTACACCTTC CASSIGQGKGYTF
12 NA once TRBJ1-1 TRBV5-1 TGCGCCAGCAGTTCCCAGAACACTGAAGCTTTCTTT CASSSQNTEAFF